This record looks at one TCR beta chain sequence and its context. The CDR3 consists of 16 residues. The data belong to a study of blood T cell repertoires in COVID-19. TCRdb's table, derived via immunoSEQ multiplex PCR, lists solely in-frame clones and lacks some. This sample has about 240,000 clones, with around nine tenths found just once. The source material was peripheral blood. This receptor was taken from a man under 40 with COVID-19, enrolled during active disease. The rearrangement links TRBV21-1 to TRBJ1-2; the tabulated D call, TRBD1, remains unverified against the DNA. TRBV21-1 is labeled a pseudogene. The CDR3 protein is CASSPSFYVGGEVYTF. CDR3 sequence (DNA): TGTGCCAGCAGCCCATCGTTCTATGTTGGGGGCGAAGTCTACACCTTC.